What follows are 26 T cell receptor beta chains derived from one specimen sequenced in a study of tumor-infiltrating lymphocytes in primary liver carcinoma. The source material, 20-30 mg of unsorted bulk tissue, was used to co-extract RNA and DNA. TCR beta cDNA was prepared out of roughly 0.5 ug total RNA by means of a constant-region primer. Libraries covering TCR beta were generated through three nested multiplex PCR rounds (using a slightly modified ARM-PCR). For approximately 11 cycles apiece, the opening two PCR rounds ran with TRBV1-TRBV30 forward primers and a C-beta reverse primer. TCRdb passed the multiplex PCR reads through MiXCR, listing each CDR3 protein once. This table has 99,000 or so distinct CDR3 sequences, around 84% appearing once. The sequenced sample consisted of liver tumor tissue from sampling region 3. The subset here: tumor region T3, left-lateral pole. These TCRs come from a man between 35 and 55 years old with primary liver carcinoma and hepatitis B virus infection.

Notes on this clonotype: Its ends do not fully match the called genes, so a read error is possible. The chain employs TRBV6-1 and TRBJ2-7, with a tentative D call TRBD1 (5 bases). Germline CDR1 and CDR2: MNHNS and SASEGT. CDR3 length: 12 amino acids. The CDR3 here is CTSSSRVYEQYF. The CDR3 nucleotides read TGTACCAGCAGTTCCAGGGTCTACGAGCAGTACTTC.

Turning to this clonotype: The final CDR3 position lacks the conserved phenylalanine or tryptophan, pointing to a likely read error. The rearrangement joins TRBV14 to TRBJ2-1; no definite D call. CDR1 and CDR2 (germline): SGHDN, FVKESK. The CDR3 sequence is 16 residues long. CDR3 in amino acids: CACSAVVGWVNNEQFL. CDR3 sequence (DNA): TGTGCCTGCAGTGCCGTAGTGGGATGGGTAAACAATGAGCAGTTCCTC.

Details on this clonotype: A much larger clone lies a single base off, so this may be a read error. The chain uses TRBV7-9 and TRBJ2-7, with TRBD2 identical over 12 bases. Germline CDR1 and CDR2: SEHNR and FQNEAQ (reference sequence). Trimming took 5 bases from V and 5 from J; bases not matched to a gene: 10. This CDR3 has 16 residues. CDR3 DNA: TGTGCCAGCAGCATAACGACGACTAGCGGGAGAAACGAGCAGTACTTC. Translation: CASSITTTSGRNEQYF. The full variable domain, rest sourced from reference TRBV7-9 and TRBJ2-7, is DTGVSQNPRHKITKRGQNVTFRCDPISEHNRLYWYRQTLGQGPEFLTYFQNEAQLEKSRLLSDRFSAERPKGSFSTLEIQRTEQGDSAMYLCASSITTTSGRNEQYFGPGTRLTVT.

This clonotype was picked up one time. Relative to the germline gene, one junction end is altered; a read error may explain this. CDR3 nucleotide sequence: TGCAGCGTTGAAGTATTGGACTCTCGGGTCACCGGGGAGCTATTTTTT. Translating gives CSVEVLDSRVTGELFF. This sequence joins TRBV29-1 and TRBJ2-2; TRBD2 might be the D (5 bases). The CDR3 totals 16 residues. CDR1 is SQVTM and CDR2 is ANQGSEA in the germline V gene.

The gene calls are TRBV11-2 and TRBJ1-5; D is possibly TRBD1 (6 bases). V shed 1 base and J shed 6 bases, with 19 bases lying between them. Germline values: CDR1 SGHAT, CDR2 FQNNGV. The CDR3 covers 17 residues. The CDR3 DNA is TGTGCCAGCAGCTTAGTAGGGGAAACAGGGAGCGTTCAGCCCCAGCATTTT. Translating gives CASSLVGETGSVQPQHF.

Concerning this clonotype: The junction and the germline gene differ at one end; a read error may be behind it. This chain joins TRBV11-2 and TRBJ2-3, with a tentative D call TRBD2 (6 bases). This CDR3 has 15 residues. The V gene's germline CDR1 is SGHAT and CDR2 FQNNGV. The CDR3 reads CASSLDSGGADTLYF. The CDR3 region has the DNA TGTGCCAGCAGCCTAGACTCGGGCGGGGCCGATACACTGTATTTT.

As to this clonotype: Given the absence of the conserved phenylalanine or tryptophan at the CDR3 end, a read error is likely. This chain connects TRBV5-1 to TRBJ2-3; TRBD1 matches 7 bases. The germline V gene encodes CDR1 SGHRS and CDR2 YFSETQ. V shed 4 bases, J shed 5 bases, and the junction held 7 bases outside the gene matches. The CDR3 is made up of 14 amino acids. For the CDR3, the DNA is TGCGCCAGCAGCGTGACAGGGCTCATAGATACGCAGTATATT. Translating gives CASSVTGLIDTQYI.

In this sample, this clonotype is medium-sized (0.01 to 0.1%). The rearrangement uses TRBV29-1 and TRBJ2-5; tentatively, D is TRBD2 (6 bases). This CDR3 is 13 amino acids long. Germline CDR1 reads SQVTM; CDR2 reads ANQGSEA. V was trimmed by 8 bases and J by 1 base, leaving 14 bases between them. The CDR3 DNA reads TGCAGCTCATCAGCGGAGGGCCAAGAGACCCAGTACTTC. Its translation: CSSSAEGQETQYF.

In regard to this clonotype: This sequence may be a read error, since a much larger clone differs from it by one base. The genes are TRBV25-1 and TRBJ1-5; D remains ambiguous. The CDR3 is made up of 14 amino acids. V lost 4 bases, J lost 9 bases, and 16 bases lay in between. The germline V gene has CDR1 MGHDK and CDR2 SYGVNS. The CDR3 loop is CASSGLVRDGPQHF. Here the CDR3 DNA reads TGTGCCAGCAGTGGACTCGTCCGAGACGGGCCCCAGCATTTT. Supplemented by reference TRBV25-1 and TRBJ1-5, the full variable domain reads EADIYQTPRYLVIGTGKKITLECSQTMGHDKMYWYQQDPGMELHLIHYSYGVNSTEKGDLSSESTVSRIRTEHFPLTLESARPSHTSQYLCASSGLVRDGPQHFGDGTRLSIL.

With regard to this clonotype: At one boundary the junction diverges from the germline segment, which might be a read error. The V gene is TRBV6-5, the J gene TRBJ1-5; D may be TRBD1 (5 bases). The germline gives CDR1 MNHEY, CDR2 SVGAGI. This CDR3 comprises 13 residues. CDR3 in DNA: TGTGCCAGTGGGGACGATAGCAATCAGTCCCAGCATTTT. Translation gives CASGDDSNQSQHF.

This sequence joins TRBV6-2 or TRBV6-3 and TRBJ2-7; D unclear. The germline CDR1 and CDR2 sequences are MNHEY and SVGEGT. This CDR3 region has 14 residues. Trimming took off 7 bases at V and 2 bases at J, with 15 bases between the two ends. The CDR3 DNA reads TGTGCCAGCAATCACTGGGCGGTTCCCTACGAGCAGTACTTC. Translating gives CASNHWAVPYEQYF.

As regards this clonotype: The CDR3 does not end in the conserved phenylalanine or tryptophan, so this is likely a read error. The chain couples TRBV25-1 to TRBJ1-4; D not resolved. This CDR3 spans 14 amino acids. V was trimmed by 7 bases and J by 2 bases, leaving 11 bases between them. CDR1 MGHDK and CDR2 SYGVNS come from the germline V gene. CDR3 nucleotide sequence: TGTGCCAGCATGTCCGGACGGACTAATGAAAAACTGTTTTTG. It translates to CASMSGRTNEKLFL.

A word on this clonotype: An end of the junction differs from the germline gene, which may be a read error. V and J are TRBV29-1 and TRBJ2-5; perhaps TRBD2 as D (5 bases). CDR3 size: 15 residues. CDR1 and CDR2 (germline): SQVTM, ANQGSEA. CDR3 bases: TGCAGCGTTAAATCTGCGGCGGGTAGATCGGAGACACAGTACTTC. Protein sequence: CSVKSAAGRSETQYF.

This clonotype qualifies as medium-sized. V usage is TRBV4-2 and J usage is TRBJ2-2, with D possibly matching TRBD2 (6 bases). The CDR3 totals 16 residues. Germline lookup yields CDR1 LGHNA and CDR2 YNFKEQ. Trimming left V 0 bases short and J 1 base short, with 9 bases between. The CDR3: CASSQDPSENTGELFF. The CDR3 nucleotides read TGTGCCAGCAGCCAAGATCCTAGCGAGAACACCGGGGAGCTGTTTTTT.

The table lists this clonotype with many counts. This rearrangement joins TRBV21-1 to TRBJ2-1. TRBV21-1 is assigned pseudogene status. This CDR3 is 16 amino acids long. The CDR3 nucleotides are TGTGCCAGCAGCAAAGCGCGTCCGGACCGGCCAAATGAGCAGTTCTTC. Amino acid sequence: CASSKARPDRPNEQFF.

Remarks on this clonotype: At one end the junction does not follow the germline gene, possibly because of a read error. V and J are TRBV5-6 and TRBJ2-5; TRBD1 matches 8 bases. The length of the CDR3 is 15 residues. From germline, CDR1 is SGHDT and CDR2 YYEEEE. CDR3 nucleotides: TGTGCCAGCAGCTTTCCGGACAGGGCGCTCCAGACCCAATACTTC. Its translation: CASSFPDRALQTQYF.

For this clonotype: Because it lacks the conserved phenylalanine or tryptophan at the end, this CDR3 is likely a read error. CDR3 region: CASSLAGDRAHEQYL. CDR3 nucleotide sequence: TGTGCCAGCAGCTTAGCCGGGGATAGGGCCCACGAGCAGTACTTA. This sequence joins TRBV7-8 and TRBJ2-7, with D possibly TRBD2 on 5 matching bases. CDR1 and CDR2 (germline): SGHVS, FQNEAQ. CDR3 length equals 15 residues. V was trimmed by 0 bases and J by 5 bases, leaving 14 bases between them.

To note about this clonotype: Just one base apart from a much larger clone, this may be a read error. This chain links TRBV6-4 with TRBJ2-2; a possible D gene is TRBD2 (5 bases). Germline lookup yields CDR1 MRHNA and CDR2 SNTAGT. The CDR3 covers 15 residues. CDR3 amino acids: CASSEDESNTGELLF. For the CDR3, the DNA is TGTGCCAGCAGTGAGGACGAGTCGAACACCGGGGAGCTGCTTTTT.

Regarding this clonotype: Because it lacks the conserved phenylalanine or tryptophan at the end, this CDR3 is likely a read error. J is TRBJ1-1 and V is TRBV12-3 or TRBV12-4; no firm D call. Trimming stripped 3 bases from V and 0 bases from J, with 8 bases between. This CDR3 region has 14 residues. CDR3 protein: CASSLRLMNTEAFS. CDR3 bases: TGTGCCAGCAGTTTGAGACTGATGAACACTGAAGCTTTCTCT.

Of note for this clonotype: A read error may produce the germline difference seen at one junction end. The chain couples TRBV11-2 to TRBJ2-5, with D tentatively TRBD1 or TRBD2 (5 bases each). The CDR3 is 18 residues long. Germline V gene sequence: CDR1 SGHAT, CDR2 FQNNGV. The CDR3 sequence is CANSPSSIQGTGRETQYF. CDR3 DNA: TGTGCCAACAGCCCTAGCTCAATCCAGGGTACTGGACGAGAGACCCAGTACTTC.

Concerning this clonotype: The CDR3 end shows no conserved phenylalanine or tryptophan, and so a read error is likely. The chain links TRBV13 to TRBJ2-3; 12 bases are shared with TRBD1. CDR3 length equals 15 residues. Germline values: CDR1 PRHDT, CDR2 FYEKMQ (reference sequence). The CDR3 bases are TGTGCCAGCAGCCCTGGGACAGGGGGCACAGATAGGCAGTATTGT. Translating it yields CASSPGTGGTDRQYC.

The V gene is TRBV28, the J gene TRBJ2-1; a weak D match, TRBD2 (6 bases). V dropped 10 bases and J dropped 3 bases, with 19 bases sitting between them. Germline V lookup: CDR1 MDHEN, CDR2 SYDVKM. The CDR3 has 15 residues. CDR3 DNA: TGTGCCAACAACCTCGGGAGCGGATTCTACAATGAGCAGTTCTTC. Residues: CANNLGSGFYNEQFF. Combining the CDR3 with reference TRBV28 and TRBJ2-1 gives the whole variable domain DVKVTQSSRYLVKRTGEKVFLECVQDMDHENMFWYRQDPGLGLRLIYFSYDVKMKEKGDIPEGYSVSREKKERFSLILESASTNQTSMYLCANNLGSGFYNEQFFGPGTRLTVL.

The CDR3 bases are TGTGCCAGCAGTCCAACAATGACTAGCGAGAGTGTATCGGATACGCAGTATTTT. This sequence encodes CASSPTMTSESVSDTQYF. The chain employs TRBV12-3 or TRBV12-4 and TRBJ2-3, with 8 bases that match TRBD2. V was clipped by 5 bases and J by 6 bases; unmatched bases: 19. The CDR3 extends over 18 amino acids.

For this clonotype: Given the absence of the conserved phenylalanine or tryptophan at the CDR3 end, a read error is likely. The DNA is left out, because the CDR3 cannot be placed on it with certainty; the CDR3 is given as TCRdb lists it. The chain uses TRBV12-3 or TRBV12-4 and TRBJ2-1; the D call TRBD1 from the table was never checked on the DNA. The CDR3 extends over 16 residues, inclusive of both ends. The CDR3 here is CASSPRTGAPYNEHFS.

Regarding this clonotype: No conserved phenylalanine or tryptophan is present at the end of the CDR3, so a read error is the likely explanation. The chain has TRBV12-3 or TRBV12-4 and TRBJ2-7; 8 nucleotides match TRBD2. The CDR3 totals 15 residues. V trimming: 6 bases; J trimming: 3 bases; junction bases outside the gene matches: 10. Here the CDR3 reads CASSRAGSGSYEQYY. The CDR3 DNA follows: TGTGCCAGCAGCCGCGCCGGGAGCGGGAGCTACGAGCAGTACTAT.

A word on this clonotype: A junction end diverges from the germline sequence, so it may reflect a read error. The chain has TRBV6-5 and TRBJ1-3; D unclear. The CDR3 is 16 residues long. From germline, CDR1 is MNHEY and CDR2 SVGAGI. The CDR3 DNA sequence: TGTGCCAGCAGTGACGATGGGCAGGTCTTCGGAAACAGCATATATTTT. Amino acids: CASSDDGQVFGNSIYF.